The 4 T cell receptor beta chains listed next were all sequenced from one sample in a study of T-cell memory formation after mild COVID-19. MiXCR, applied by TCRdb to the 5' RACE reads, yields one record per CDR3 protein. The table has 98,000 or so distinct CDR3 sequences, roughly 19% seen once; the top ten hold 5% to 6.5%. Sequencing used PBMCs or a T cell subset sorted from them (not recorded which). Receptors originate from a man in his late teens or twenties who had mild COVID-19 (a few samples of this study predate the infection). Cell type and time point are not known.

The chain carries TRBV6-1 and TRBJ2-3; 11 bases map to TRBD2. Per the germline V gene, CDR1 is MNHNS and CDR2 is SASEGT. This CDR3 contains 14 residues. Germline trimming cut 10 bases from V and 4 bases from J; bases unmatched to any gene: 7. This CDR3 is CATHSGGDADTQYF. The CDR3 bases are TGTGCCACTCATAGCGGGGGGGATGCAGATACGCAGTATTTT.

The chain combines TRBV4-3 with TRBJ2-3; D may be TRBD2 (5 bases). V lost 1 base, J lost 1 base, and 6 bases lay in between. CDR1 is LGHNA, CDR2 YSLEER, per germline. The CDR3 consists of 14 residues. For the CDR3, the DNA is TGCGCCAGCAGCCAAGTGAGGGGCACAGATACGCAGTATTTT. Residues: CASSQVRGTDTQYF.

This chain uses TRBV9 with TRBJ1-6, with TRBD1 identical over 7 bases. This CDR3 spans 16 amino acids. V shed 0 bases, J shed 3 bases, and the junction held 3 bases outside the gene matches. The germline CDR1 and CDR2 sequences are SGDLS and YYNGEE. The CDR3 DNA reads TGTGCCAGCAGCGTAGGAGACAGGGTCTATAATTCACCCCTCCACTTT. Translating gives CASSVGDRVYNSPLHF.

This clonotype is medium-sized (0.01 to 0.1%). The chain has TRBV24-1 and TRBJ2-3; 12 bases line up with TRBD2. V trimming: 6 bases; J trimming: 4 bases; junction bases outside the gene matches: 4. The CDR3 is made up of 15 amino acids. Germline CDR1 reads KGHDR; CDR2 reads SFDVKD. Written as DNA, the CDR3 is TGTGCCACCAGTCCTGCTAGCGGGGGGGCAGATACGCAGTATTTT. Translated: CATSPASGGADTQYF.